One sample yielded the 10 T cell receptor beta chains listed below, sequenced in a study of T cells in Graves' hyperthyroidism and ophthalmopathy. The source material, RNA transcripts, was used to amplify TCR beta CDR3 regions. A first-round RT-PCR of the TCR CDR3 used the HTBI primer set. TCRdb fed the multiplex PCR reads into MiXCR, producing one record per CDR3 protein. The data hold around 690,000 distinct CDR3 sequences, with approximately 15% observed a single time. The specimen was blood. These receptors were taken from a man aged 45-65 years with Graves' hyperthyroidism.

This clonotype was observed at least ten times. The CDR3 sequence is CSASANQGSYEQYF. The DNA of the CDR3 is TGCAGTGCTAGCGCTAATCAGGGGTCCTACGAGCAGTACTTC. The chain uses TRBV20-1 and TRBJ2-7, with D possibly being TRBD1 (6 bases). CDR3 length: 14 residues. Per the germline V gene, CDR1 is DFQATT and CDR2 is SNEGSKA (reference sequence). Trimming shortened V by 3 bases and J by 1 base, and 13 bases separated the two germline ends.

This clonotype was seen only a few times. The chain joins TRBV19 to TRBJ1-5, with 7 nucleotides matching TRBD1. Germline assignment: CDR1 LNHDA and CDR2 SQIVND (reference sequence). The CDR3 runs 14 residues. With V trimmed by 3 bases and J by 7 bases, 6 bases remained unmatched. Written as DNA, the CDR3 is TGTGCCAGTAGTATGAGACAGGGAGACCAGCCCCAGCATTTT. It encodes CASSMRQGDQPQHF.

The rearrangement uses TRBV5-1 and TRBJ2-1; 8 positions match TRBD2. Germline V gene data show CDR1 as SGHRS and CDR2 as YFSETQ. The CDR3 is 15 residues long. V was clipped by 1 base and J by 7 bases; unmatched bases: 7. The DNA of the CDR3 is TGCGCCAGCAGCTTGATACCGGGAGGGCAAAATGAGCAGTTCTTC. Residues: CASSLIPGGQNEQFF.

This clonotype was counted ten times or more. The chain is built from TRBV5-1 and TRBJ1-3; D not resolved. Trimming pared 5 bases from V and 0 bases from J, leaving 6 bases between. Per the germline V gene, CDR1 is SGHRS and CDR2 is YFSETQ. This CDR3 region has 13 residues. The CDR3 spells CASRIDSGNTIYF. The CDR3 nucleotides are TGCGCCAGCAGGATTGACTCTGGAAACACCATATATTTT.

This clonotype was detected only a few times. The chain has TRBV30 and TRBJ2-2; the D is unclear. The ends were cut back, 1 base at V and 11 bases at J, with 8 bases in the middle. The CDR3 contains 11 residues. Germline-derived CDR1 and CDR2 are GTSNPN and SVGIG (reference sequence). The CDR3 region has the DNA TGTGCCTGGAGTGCAAGGAGAGAGCTGTTTTTT. Protein: CAWSARRELFF.

There are many counts of this clonotype. The chain is built from TRBV12-5 and TRBJ2-5, with D unclear. CDR1 LGHNT and CDR2 FRNRAP come from the germline V gene. The CDR3 spans 13 residues. Deletions cut 1 base from V and 3 bases from J, with 6 bases between. In DNA, the CDR3 is TGTGCTAGTGGTTTGGACCTCGAAGAGACCCAGTACTTC. This translates into CASGLDLEETQYF.

This clonotype was recorded at least ten times. The chain couples TRBV3-1 to TRBJ1-1, with D possibly TRBD1 on 5 matching bases. The germline CDR1 and CDR2 sequences are LGHDT and YNNKEL (reference sequence). The CDR3 length is 13 residues. V lost 2 bases and J 1 base, leaving 5 bases between the germline ends. CDR3 protein: CASSQTGNTEAFF. The CDR3 DNA sequence: TGTGCCAGCAGCCAAACAGGGAACACTGAAGCTTTCTTT.

This clonotype has at least ten counts. The rearrangement uses TRBV18 and TRBJ1-5; TRBD1 matches 7 bases. From germline, CDR1 is KGHSH and CDR2 LQKENI. The CDR3 extends over 14 amino acids. The J segment lost 3 bases and the V segment lost 8 bases, leaving 7 bases of the junction unmatched. CDR3 loop: CASSRTGVNQPQHF. The DNA of the CDR3 is TGTGCCAGCAGTCGAACAGGGGTCAATCAGCCCCAGCATTTT.

As concerns this clonotype: This clone may be a read error of a much larger clone one base away. The chain has TRBV6-1 and TRBJ2-3; D call uncertain. CDR3 length equals 14 residues. Germline CDR1 reads MNHNS; CDR2 reads SASEGT. The CDR3: CARSVDPATDTQYF. CDR3 DNA: TGTGCCCGCAGTGTCGACCCCGCCACAGATACGCAGTATTTT.

This clonotype has a handful of counts. This chain joins TRBV5-1 and TRBJ1-1; weak D call: TRBD1 (6 bases). The V end lost 4 bases, the J end lost 0 bases, and 13 bases lay between the germline ends. Germline V gives CDR1 SGHRS, CDR2 YFSETQ. The CDR3 runs to 15 residues. CDR3 DNA sequence: TGCGCCAGCAGCGCAGACGGACAGATGAACACTGAAGCTTTCTTT. Protein product: CASSADGQMNTEAFF.